Shown below are 21 T cell receptor beta chains from a single sample sequenced in a study of cytomegalovirus exposure and HLA in healthy donors. PCR employed 60 Vbeta and 13 Jbeta primers. The protocol was immunoSEQ multiplex PCR, while the TCRdb copy is restricted to in-frame clones and leaves out a portion. The sample records under 200,000 clones, around 80% being singletons. Sequencing was carried out using PBMCs. The source of these receptors is a girl under 18 in good health and CMV-seropositive.

The chain has TRBV7-9 and TRBJ1-5, with TRBD1 identical over 7 bases. CDR3 size: 17 residues. CDR1 and CDR2 (germline): SEHNR, FQNEAQ (reference sequence). V was clipped by 1 base and J by 3 bases; unmatched bases: 9. Here the CDR3 reads CASSLGGGRGVNQPQHF. The DNA for the CDR3 is TGTGCCAGCAGCTTAGGAGGGGGCAGAGGGGTCAATCAGCCCCAGCATTTT.

The rearrangement links TRBV30 to TRBJ1-1; D ambiguous. In germline, CDR1 is GTSNPN, CDR2 SVGIG (reference sequence). The CDR3 consists of 11 residues. V lost 2 bases to trimming and J lost 11 bases, with 12 bases between them. CDR3 region: CAWSMGRVAFF. The DNA of the CDR3 is TGTGCCTGGAGTATGGGTCGGGTGGCTTTCTTT.

The chain recombines TRBV10-3 with TRBJ2-7, with D uncertain. The germline V gene has CDR1 ENHRY and CDR2 SYGVKD. V dropped 6 bases and J dropped 0 bases, with 15 bases sitting between them. The length of the CDR3 is 15 residues. The CDR3 coding sequence is TGTGCCATCAGCCCTTCCGCTCCGGGCTCCTACGAGCAGTACTTC. Encoded protein: CAISPSAPGSYEQYF.

The gene calls are TRBV7-3 and TRBJ2-3; D is ambiguous. The germline V gene has CDR1 SGHTA and CDR2 FQGTGA. The CDR3 spans 13 residues. Trimming removed 4 bases at V and 9 bases at J, with 14 bases between. CDR3: CASSSIRNGTQYF. The CDR3 DNA reads as TGTGCCAGCAGCTCGATCCGTAACGGGACGCAGTATTTT.

The genes are TRBV5-4 and TRBJ2-1; TRBD2 aligns across 13 bases. J gave up 4 bases and V 4 bases, and 8 bases lay outside the gene matches. This CDR3 contains 17 residues. Germline assignment: CDR1 SGHNT and CDR2 YYREEE (reference sequence). Here the CDR3 reads CASSTRTSGSIYNEQFF. The DNA for the CDR3 is TGTGCCAGCAGCACAAGGACTAGCGGGAGTATTTACAATGAGCAGTTCTTC.

This clone was counted a few times. The CDR3 DNA follows: TGTGCCAGTAGTATATCGCTGGGCGATTTAGCCTACGAGCAGTACTTC. Translated, it gives CASSISLGDLAYEQYF. The chain combines TRBV19 with TRBJ2-7; D is unresolved. Germline loops: CDR1 LNHDA, CDR2 SQIVND (reference sequence). V lost 2 bases and J lost 2, with 16 bases in between. The CDR3 is 16 residues long. The variable domain in full, completed from reference TRBV19 and TRBJ2-7, reads DGGITQSPKYLFRKEGQNVTLSCEQNLNHDAMYWYRQDPGQGLRLIYYSQIVNDFQKGDIAEGYSVSREKKESFPLTVTSAQKNPTAFYLCASSISLGDLAYEQYFGPGTRLTVT.

The chain is built from TRBV2 and TRBJ2-1; 8 nucleotides align to TRBD2. The germline gives CDR1 SNHLY, CDR2 FYNNEI. This CDR3 region has 15 residues. V dropped 4 bases and J dropped 6; count of bases not matched to a gene: 8. The CDR3 spells CASSAPGLDGNEQFF. The CDR3 DNA reads TGTGCCAGCAGTGCCCCGGGACTAGATGGCAATGAGCAGTTCTTC.

The gene calls are TRBV27 and TRBJ2-1; TRBD1 aligns across 11 bases. Trimming removed 6 bases from V and 4 bases from J; junction bases left unmatched: 5. The CDR3 has 15 residues. Looked up from germline, CDR1 is MNHEY and CDR2 is SMNVEV (reference sequence). In DNA, the CDR3 is TGTGCCAGCAGCCAGGGGACAGGGGGTTACAATGAGCAGTTCTTC. As protein: CASSQGTGGYNEQFF.

The gene calls are TRBV27 and TRBJ2-1, with D maybe TRBD1 (6 bases). Germline V gene lookup returns CDR1 MNHEY and CDR2 SMNVEV (reference sequence). This CDR3 is 14 amino acids long. Trimming cost V 2 bases and J 4 bases, with 9 bases left between them. CDR3 sequence (DNA): TGTGCCAGCAGTTTACAGGGGATGTACAATGAGCAGTTCTTC. Protein sequence: CASSLQGMYNEQFF.

This clone came up a few times. V is TRBV11-2 and J is TRBJ2-1; TRBD2 might be the D (5 bases). This CDR3 comprises 14 residues. Trimming removed 3 bases from V and 0 bases from J, with 6 bases in between. The V gene's germline CDR1 is SGHAT and CDR2 FQNNGV. This chain's CDR3 is CASSFGLSYNEQFF. CDR3 nucleotides: TGTGCCAGCAGCTTTGGACTCTCCTACAATGAGCAGTTCTTC.

This clone was counted a few times. The chain is built from TRBV2 and TRBJ2-1; D may be TRBD2 (5 bases). The CDR3 length is 14 residues. The ends were cut back, 3 bases at V and 4 bases at J, with 10 bases in the middle. Germline V CDR1 and CDR2: SNHLY, FYNNEI. Here the CDR3 reads CASSDGNLYNEQFF. CDR3 sequence (DNA): TGTGCCAGCAGTGACGGGAACCTTTACAATGAGCAGTTCTTC.

The V and J genes are TRBV10-3 and TRBJ2-1, with 9 bases identical to TRBD1. CDR1 and CDR2 (germline): ENHRY, SYGVKD. Losses at the gene ends were 0 bases for V and 2 bases for J; bases not matched to a gene: 5. The CDR3 extends over 17 amino acids. CDR3 nucleotides: TGTGCCATCAGTGAGTCCGGGACAGGGAGGACCTACAATGAGCAGTTCTTC. Translation: CAISESGTGRTYNEQFF.

This rearrangement joins TRBV4-3 to TRBJ1-5; 9 bases match TRBD1. Trimming cost V 0 bases and J 6 bases; bases outside gene matches: 3. Germline V CDR1 and CDR2: LGHNA, YSLEER. The CDR3 is 15 amino acids. The chain's CDR3 is CASSQDRDRVQPQHF. CDR3 coding DNA: TGCGCCAGCAGCCAAGACCGGGACAGGGTTCAGCCCCAGCATTTT.

V is TRBV28 and J is TRBJ2-1, with D possibly TRBD1 on 5 matching bases. With 3 bases removed from V and 12 bases from J, the gap between germline ends came to 9 bases. Per germline, CDR1 MDHEN and CDR2 SYDVKM. The CDR3 runs 11 residues. This chain's CDR3 is CASSFSQGQFF. In DNA form, the CDR3 reads TGTGCCAGCAGTTTTAGCCAGGGGCAGTTCTTC.

The J gene is TRBJ1-1, the V gene TRBV6-6; D remains unclear. Deletions cut 7 bases from V and 0 bases from J, with 6 bases between. CDR1 MNHNY and CDR2 SVGAGI come from the germline V gene (reference sequence). The CDR3 spans 12 residues. The CDR3 coding sequence is TGTGCCAGCACCCAGTTGAACACTGAAGCTTTCTTT. This sequence encodes CASTQLNTEAFF.

This clone was observed a handful of times. The J gene is TRBJ2-1, the V gene TRBV9; no definite D call. CDR1 is SGDLS and CDR2 is YYNGEE in the germline V gene. This CDR3 region has 16 residues. The V end lost 0 bases, the J end lost 5 bases, and 15 bases lay between the germline ends. The CDR3, as DNA: TGTGCCAGCAGCGTAGTCAGTGGCGGCGTTCACAATGAGCAGTTCTTC. It yields the protein CASSVVSGGVHNEQFF.

Sample share makes this clone medium-sized. The rearrangement uses TRBV25-1 and TRBJ1-2, with D unclear. The CDR3 extends over 13 amino acids. Per germline, CDR1 MGHDK and CDR2 SYGVNS. The germline V and J ends were trimmed by 8 bases and 5 bases, with 15 bases remaining between them. As DNA, the CDR3 is TGTGCCAGCGCCACCCAGGAACGATATGGCTACACCTTC. As protein: CASATQERYGYTF.

The chain combines TRBV30 with TRBJ1-4; perhaps TRBD1 as D (5 bases). Germline CDR1 GTSNPN, CDR2 SVGIG (reference sequence). The V gene lost 2 bases and the J gene lost 8 bases, with 12 bases spanning the gap. CDR3 size: 13 residues. The CDR3 region has the DNA TGTGCCTGGAGTAACCCCAACAGGGAAAAACTGTTTTTT. This encodes CAWSNPNREKLFF.

This clone has a handful of counts. This chain links TRBV5-6 with TRBJ1-1; TRBD1 aligns across 8 bases. This CDR3 is 14 amino acids long. CDR1 SGHDT and CDR2 YYEEEE come from the germline V gene. V shed 1 base and J 4 bases; nucleotides not matched to a gene: 3. DNA for the CDR3: TGTGCCAGCAGCTTGATGACAGGGGTCACTGAAGCTTTCTTT. Translation: CASSLMTGVTEAFF.

The J gene is TRBJ1-2, the V gene TRBV27; the D gene is possibly TRBD1 (6 bases). CDR3 length: 14 residues. V was shortened by 6 bases and J by 8 bases, with 19 bases between the two germline ends. Germline V gene sequence: CDR1 MNHEY, CDR2 SMNVEV (reference sequence). Written as DNA, the CDR3 is TGTGCCAGCAGGATACGGGAACAGGGAGAAGGCTACACCTTC. Amino acid sequence: CASRIREQGEGYTF.

The chain carries TRBV11-3 and TRBJ1-1; D is unresolved. In germline, CDR1 is SGHNT, CDR2 YENEEA. V lost 0 bases and J lost 0, with 2 bases in between. The length of the CDR3 is 13 residues. The CDR3 DNA reads as TGTGCCAGCAGCTTAGACATGAACACTGAAGCTTTCTTT. Translating gives CASSLDMNTEAFF.